A single sample gave rise to the 27 T cell receptor beta chains below, sequenced in a study of beta chain features in type 1 diabetes. Study-level points and caveats: Type 1 diabetes patients showed a moderate but significant shortening of TCRB CDR3s in all four CD4+ subsets.

All of the isolated RNA was reverse transcribed, so expressed TCRB transcripts were sequenced. Sequencing was performed with immunoSEQ multiplex PCR; in TCRdb, only in-frame clones are kept and a portion is missing. The sample includes some 190,000 clones, roughly 8% of them seen just once. No antigen has been identified for these receptors. The sequenced sample consisted of central memory CD4+ T cells from blood. Receptors were obtained from a woman in her 40s with type 1 diabetes.

This clone has at least ten counts. The chain employs TRBV13 and TRBJ2-3; TRBD2 is a possible D gene (7 bases). CDR3 length: 13 amino acids. From germline, CDR1 is PRHDT and CDR2 FYEKMQ (reference sequence). Trimming took off 3 bases at V and 7 bases at J, with 11 bases between the two ends. Here the CDR3 reads CASSFDGGHTQYF. CDR3 DNA: TGTGCCAGCAGCTTTGACGGGGGGCATACGCAGTATTTT.

The V call is TRBV29-1, the J call TRBJ2-5, with a possible D match to TRBD1 (6 bases). This CDR3 has 15 amino acids. Germline CDR1 reads SQVTM; CDR2 reads ANQGSEA. V was pared by 1 base and J by 5 bases, with 17 bases between. CDR3 region: CSVEAMTGNRETQYF. CDR3 DNA: TGCAGCGTTGAAGCAATGACAGGAAACAGGGAGACCCAGTACTTC.

In this sample, this clone turned up a few times. V is TRBV5-4 and J is TRBJ2-7; 8 bases agree with TRBD1. V was clipped by 4 bases and J by 7 bases; unmatched bases: 10. CDR1 is SGHNT and CDR2 is YYREEE in the germline V gene (reference sequence). This CDR3 region has 14 residues. CDR3 nucleotides: TGTGCCAGCAGCCTAGGGACAGGCCACTGGGAGCAGTACTTC. Amino acids: CASSLGTGHWEQYF.

This clone was seen a handful of times. The V call is TRBV14, the J call TRBJ1-1; D is perhaps TRBD1 (6 bases). V gave up 1 base and J gave up 0 bases, with 15 bases separating them. This CDR3 region has 17 residues. The germline gives CDR1 SGHDN, CDR2 FVKESK. The CDR3 here is CASSQARTQGMNTEAFF. CDR3 coding DNA: TGTGCCAGCAGCCAAGCTCGAACTCAGGGGATGAACACTGAAGCTTTCTTT.

This clone showed up just a few times. The V and J genes are TRBV7-9 and TRBJ1-2; tentatively, D is TRBD1 (5 bases). The V end lost 4 bases, the J end lost 8 bases, and 11 bases lay between the germline ends. There are 12 residues in the CDR3. Germline values: CDR1 SEHNR, CDR2 FQNEAQ (reference sequence). The CDR3: CASSSGNRGYTF. For the CDR3, the DNA is TGTGCCAGCAGCTCAGGGAATCGAGGCTACACCTTC.

The chain has TRBV7-8 and TRBJ2-3; the D is unclear. Trimming left V 11 bases short and J 1 base short, with 10 bases between. This CDR3 has 12 amino acids. CDR1 and CDR2 from the germline V gene are SGHVS and FQNEAQ. The CDR3 loop is CAGAAGTDTQYF. The CDR3 nucleotides read TGTGCCGGCGCGGCAGGCACAGATACGCAGTATTTT.

V and J are TRBV30 and TRBJ1-3; the D gene is possibly TRBD1 (5 bases). The ends were cut back, 2 bases at V and 5 bases at J, with 13 bases in the middle. From germline, CDR1 is GTSNPN and CDR2 SVGIG (reference sequence). This CDR3 spans 14 amino acids. The CDR3 DNA sequence: TGTGCCTGGAGTCTAAGGGGCTCAAGAAACACCATATATTTT. Translating gives CAWSLRGSRNTIYF.

There are a few counts of this clone. The gene calls are TRBV19 and TRBJ2-3; 10 bases fit TRBD2. The V gene's germline CDR1 is LNHDA and CDR2 SQIVND (reference sequence). CDR3 size: 17 residues. Germline trimming cut 3 bases from V and 0 bases from J; bases unmatched to any gene: 6. CDR3 sequence reads: CASSIRTSGTSTDTQYF. DNA for the CDR3: TGTGCCAGTAGTATCCGGACTAGCGGTACTAGCACAGATACGCAGTATTTT.

This clone was seen a few times. The rearrangement joins TRBV28 to TRBJ2-1; 8 bases agree with TRBD2. CDR1 is MDHEN and CDR2 is SYDVKM in the germline V gene. J was trimmed by 0 bases and V by 2 bases; bases with no gene match: 9. This CDR3 has 18 residues. The DNA for the CDR3 is TGTGCCAGCAGTTTAGTGGTGGTAGCGGGAAACTCCTACAATGAGCAGTTCTTC. It specifies CASSLVVVAGNSYNEQFF.

The chain recombines TRBV4-3 with TRBJ1-2, with 9 bases matching TRBD1. Germline loops: CDR1 LGHNA, CDR2 YSLEER. The V and J ends lost 4 bases and 4 bases, in that order; junction bases with no gene match: 13. The CDR3 is 17 amino acids. CDR3 coding DNA: TGCGCCAGCAGCCGGGAATGGGACAGGGTTGTTATCTATGGCTACACCTTC. As protein: CASSREWDRVVIYGYTF.

This clone was seen repeatedly, ten times or more. The rearrangement joins TRBV11-1 to TRBJ2-1; D uncertain. This CDR3 spans 11 amino acids. Trimming pared 5 bases from V and 8 bases from J, leaving 7 bases between. Germline V gene sequence: CDR1 SGHAT, CDR2 FQDESV (reference sequence). CDR3 in DNA: TGTGCCAGCAGCCCTCAGGATGAGCAGTTCTTC. Amino acid sequence: CASSPQDEQFF.

This clone has a handful of counts. The chain uses TRBV5-1 and TRBJ2-1; the match to TRBD2 covers 7 bases. Germline CDR1 SGHRS, CDR2 YFSETQ. V lost 5 bases to trimming and J lost 2 bases; unmatched junction nucleotides: 4. The CDR3 is 14 amino acids. CDR3 DNA sequence: TGCGCCAGCAGATCTGGACTAGCCTACAATGAGCAGTTCTTC. Its protein is CASRSGLAYNEQFF.

This chain joins TRBV18 and TRBJ1-6; D uncertain. V was trimmed by 3 bases and J by 9 bases, leaving 15 bases between them. The CDR3 loop spans 15 amino acids. Germline CDR1 is KGHSH and CDR2 is LQKENI. CDR3 sequence reads: CASSPEGRDLSPLHF. The CDR3 DNA sequence: TGTGCCAGCTCACCTGAGGGAAGAGATCTTTCACCCCTCCACTTT.

This clone was recorded at least ten times. The chain couples TRBV7-9 to TRBJ1-2, with 7 bases lining up with TRBD1. This CDR3 is 16 amino acids long. Germline values: CDR1 SEHNR, CDR2 FQNEAQ (reference sequence). V lost 5 bases to trimming and J lost 8 bases; unmatched junction nucleotides: 17. DNA for the CDR3: TGTGCCAGCAGCCCCCGGGACAGCCATACTCTGGGGGGCTACACCTTC. Translated, it gives CASSPRDSHTLGGYTF. The full variable domain, in which reference TRBV7-9 and TRBJ1-2 provide the parts outside the CDR3, is DTGVSQNPRHKITKRGQNVTFRCDPISEHNRLYWYRQTLGQGPEFLTYFQNEAQLEKSRLLSDRFSAERPKGSFSTLEIQRTEQGDSAMYLCASSPRDSHTLGGYTFGSGTRLTVV.

The sample holds a few counts of this clone. This chain joins TRBV9 and TRBJ1-2, with D tentatively TRBD1 (5 bases). This CDR3 is 13 amino acids long. Germline CDR1 SGDLS, CDR2 YYNGEE. Deletions cut 3 bases from V and 4 bases from J, with 10 bases between. This CDR3 is CASSANQGYGYTF. The CDR3 DNA reads as TGTGCCAGCAGCGCTAACCAGGGCTATGGCTACACCTTC.

The sample holds a few counts of this clone. This chain joins TRBV6-5 and TRBJ1-1; TRBD1 matches 7 bases. This CDR3 spans 13 amino acids. Germline values: CDR1 MNHEY, CDR2 SVGAGI. V trimming: 6 bases; J trimming: 4 bases; junction bases outside the gene matches: 5. The CDR3 here is CASRPPGGTEAFF. The CDR3 region has the DNA TGTGCCAGCAGACCTCCAGGGGGCACTGAAGCTTTCTTT.

The J gene is TRBJ2-3, the V gene TRBV7-9, with 10 bases identical to TRBD1. Germline CDR1 is SEHNR and CDR2 is FQNEAQ (reference sequence). This CDR3 comprises 14 residues. V lost 3 bases, J lost 4 bases, and 1 base stayed unmatched. CDR3 loop: CASSLTGGADTQYF. The CDR3 DNA sequence: TGTGCCAGCAGCTTGACAGGGGGCGCAGATACGCAGTATTTT.

This clone occurred a few times. The chain uses TRBV10-3 and TRBJ2-7, with 13 bases identical to TRBD2. The V gene's germline CDR1 is ENHRY and CDR2 SYGVKD. With V trimmed by 6 bases and J by 6 bases, 11 bases remained unmatched. This CDR3 region has 16 residues. In DNA, the CDR3 is TGTGCCATCAGGACGACTAGCGGGAGGTCCGCGGGCGAGCAGTACTTC. It codes for CAIRTTSGRSAGEQYF.

This clone was recorded a few times. This chain joins TRBV19 and TRBJ1-5, with a weak D call TRBD1 (6 bases). Germline V gene lookup returns CDR1 LNHDA and CDR2 SQIVND (reference sequence). V was trimmed by 5 bases and J by 3 bases, leaving 11 bases between them. The CDR3 is 14 amino acids. CDR3 residues: CASSPTGPNQPQHF. CDR3 nucleotides: TGTGCCAGTAGTCCGACAGGCCCCAATCAGCCCCAGCATTTT.

V usage is TRBV28 and J usage is TRBJ2-7; D is possibly TRBD1 (6 bases). Germline V gives CDR1 MDHEN, CDR2 SYDVKM. Trimming took 10 bases from V and 5 from J, leaving 18 bases between them. CDR3 length: 13 residues. The CDR3 DNA is TGTGCCACCGCCCAGGGGTTTATCGACGAGCAGTACTTC. Protein: CATAQGFIDEQYF.

In this sample, this clone turned up a few times. J is TRBJ1-2 and V is TRBV6-6; the match to TRBD1 covers 8 bases. The CDR3 has 13 residues. The germline CDR1 and CDR2 sequences are MNHNY and SVGAGI (reference sequence). V gave up 6 bases and J gave up 8 bases; unmatched junction bases: 8. The CDR3 bases are TGTGCCAGCAGGGACGGGACAGGACTCGGCTACACCTTC. It encodes CASRDGTGLGYTF.

This clone was observed many times. The chain links TRBV5-1 to TRBJ2-7; 7 bases align to TRBD1. Germline-derived CDR1 and CDR2 are SGHRS and YFSETQ. J was trimmed by 4 bases and V by 4 bases; bases with no gene match: 8. The length of the CDR3 is 14 residues. The DNA of the CDR3 is TGCGCCAGCAGCCTTGGGCAGACAGGGTACGAGCAGTACTTC. Amino acid sequence: CASSLGQTGYEQYF.

The V and J genes are TRBV29-1 and TRBJ1-1; D ambiguous. V lost 7 bases and J 1 base, leaving 16 bases between the germline ends. The CDR3 spans 14 residues. The germline CDR1 and CDR2 sequences are SQVTM and ANQGSEA. The CDR3 coding sequence is TGCAGCGGCGTTAGAGGGTCCAAGAACACTGAAGCTTTCTTT. Residues: CSGVRGSKNTEAFF.

This clone was observed many times. This chain joins TRBV29-1 and TRBJ1-2; TRBD1 agrees at 9 bases. The CDR3 extends over 11 amino acids. V lost 7 bases and J lost 9; bases outside the gene matches: 6. Germline CDR1 SQVTM, CDR2 ANQGSEA. The CDR3 bases are TGCAGCGGGGGACAGGGTCAGAGCTACACCTTC. Amino acid sequence: CSGGQGQSYTF.

This chain uses TRBV6-1 with TRBJ2-5; no firm D call. CDR3 length: 14 residues. Trimming removed 6 bases at V and 3 bases at J, with 14 bases between. Looked up from germline, CDR1 is MNHNS and CDR2 is SASEGT. The CDR3 DNA sequence: TGTGCCAGCAGGCTTGAGTCAAGAGAAGAGACCCAGTACTTC. This translates into CASRLESREETQYF.

This clone was found a few times. The CDR3 is CAWARPSDRTDTQYF. CDR3 coding DNA: TGTGCCTGGGCTCGTCCTAGCGATCGCACAGATACGCAGTATTTT. The chain recombines TRBV30 with TRBJ2-3; maybe TRBD2 (6 bases). Germline V gene data show CDR1 as GTSNPN and CDR2 as SVGIG (reference sequence). This CDR3 is built from 15 residues. V lost 5 bases and J lost 1, with 16 bases in between.

The chain employs TRBV7-2 and TRBJ2-1, with 10 bases identical to TRBD2. V lost 2 bases to trimming and J lost 10 bases; unmatched junction nucleotides: 8. The germline V gene encodes CDR1 SGHTA and CDR2 FQGNSA. This CDR3 region has 15 residues. CDR3 in amino acids: CASSLPLLAGDEQFF. The DNA for the CDR3 is TGTGCCAGCAGCTTACCCCTGCTAGCGGGAGACGAGCAGTTCTTC.